This section outlines one TCR beta chain sequence together with its context. Its antigen is not identified. Germline trimming cut 2 bases from V and 0 bases from J; bases unmatched to any gene: 6. Germline V gene sequence: CDR1 MNHEY, CDR2 SVGAGI. The CDR3 contains 18 residues. Construction of the TCRbeta library involved unique molecular identifiers. Via MiXCR, TCRdb re-called the PCR reads, giving one row per CDR3 protein. The table includes hundreds of thousands of distinct CDR3 sequences, about 23% detected once. The sample is drawn from a study of T-cell reconstitution after alpha-beta-depleted transplantation in children. The study, taken as a whole, reports: Newly made T cells mostly supplied T-cell counts and diversity one year after transplant.

Source: PBMCs, mostly from graft donor cells, taken 360 days after TCRalphabeta/CD19-depleted stem cell transplant. The chain uses TRBV6-5 and TRBJ2-2, with 10 nucleotides matching TRBD2. This receptor was taken from a boy in the first two years of life who had a stem cell transplant for acute myeloid leukemia, so the T cells may come from the graft donor. The CDR3 coding sequence is TGTGCCAGCAGTTACGGGCTAGCGGGGGTTACGAACACCGGGGAGCTGTTTTTT. Encoded protein: CASSYGLAGVTNTGELFF.